This T cell receptor beta chain was found in a study of cytomegalovirus exposure and HLA in healthy donors. Overall study results and limits: Across donors, most TCRs were seen rarely, yet some public ones were widespread. CMV antigen specificity was confirmed in vitro for a few CMV-associated chains.

The assay was immunoSEQ multiplex PCR, and TCRdb's table has in-frame clones only and misses some. The data contain about 240,000 clones, 85% to 90% of them singletons. As to this clone: Its antigen is not known.

Germline CDR1 reads SGHRS; CDR2 reads YFSETQ. The CDR3 has 13 amino acids. J gave up 5 bases and V 8 bases, and 6 bases lay outside the gene matches. Sequencing was done on a sample of PBMCs. The source is a man younger than 35 in good health and CMV-seronegative. This chain connects TRBV5-1 to TRBJ2-1; TRBD1 matches at 8 bases. The CDR3 region has the DNA TGCGCCAGTCTCGGGACAGGAAACAATGAGCAGTTCTTC. Translating gives CASLGTGNNEQFF.